A single sample gave rise to the 9 T cell receptor beta chains below, sequenced in a study of T-cell reconstitution after alpha-beta-depleted transplantation in children (dated by TCRdb to the mid-2010s). The treatment or condition label for this specimen denotes: allogeneic hematopoietic cell transplantation with graft depleted of TCRalphabeta T cells and CD19 B cells. To prepare the library, PCR was applied. For sequencing, an Illumina HiSeq 2500 was employed. TCR library preparation used molecular barcoding, with unique molecular identifiers applied to normalize quantification of the TCRbeta repertoire. The public reads were reprocessed in TCRdb via fastp at Q25 and MiXCR, keeping in-frame beta chains. Entries are consolidated by CDR3 protein sequence, retaining the most common genes and DNA. This sample lists approximately 130,000 distinct CDR3 sequences; roughly 9.7% were detected once. About 25% of the sample comes from the top ten.

The sample was PBMCs, mostly from graft donor cells, taken 180 days after TCRalphabeta/CD19-depleted stem cell transplant. These receptors came from a girl less than two years old who had a stem cell transplant for combined immunodeficiency, so the T cells may come from the graft donor.

This chain uses TRBV7-6 with TRBJ1-1, with 7 positions matching TRBD1. The germline gives CDR1 SGHVS, CDR2 FNYEAQ. The CDR3 totals 13 residues. Trimming took 5 bases from V and 4 from J; bases not matched to a gene: 4. CDR3: CASSEGTVTEAFF. The DNA for the CDR3 is TGTGCCAGCAGCGAGGGGACAGTCACTGAAGCTTTCTTT.

This clonotype was found many times. The J gene is TRBJ1-1, the V gene TRBV20-1; D perhaps matches TRBD1 (6 bases). Between the trimmed V and J ends, which lost 1 base and 7 bases, there was a span of 16 bases. Germline-derived CDR1 and CDR2 are DFQATT and SNEGSKA (reference sequence). The CDR3 has 14 residues. CDR3 amino acids: CSARAMWGLSEAFF. CDR3 DNA: TGCAGTGCTAGAGCAATGTGGGGGCTAAGTGAAGCTTTCTTT.

The chain uses TRBV20-1 and TRBJ2-3; 10 positions agree with TRBD1. V was pared by 6 bases and J by 2 bases, with 8 bases of the junction left unmatched. Germline V CDR1 and CDR2: DFQATT, SNEGSKA (reference sequence). The CDR3 spans 15 residues. The CDR3 nucleotides read TGCAGTGCGGGAGACAGGGGGCAATTCACAGATACGCAGTATTTT. This encodes CSAGDRGQFTDTQYF.

V gene TRBV11-1 combines with J gene TRBJ1-5; a weak D match, TRBD1 (6 bases). Germline loops: CDR1 SGHAT, CDR2 FQDESV (reference sequence). Trimming shortened V by 2 bases and J by 2 bases, and 19 bases separated the two germline ends. The length of the CDR3 is 18 residues. As DNA, the CDR3 is TGTGCCAGCAGCTTATCCCCCGGACAGCCGGACCGCAATCAGCCCCAGCATTTT. Its translation is CASSLSPGQPDRNQPQHF.

V gene TRBV20-1 combines with J gene TRBJ2-1; 12 nucleotides match TRBD2. V lost 5 bases, J lost 0 bases, and 8 bases stayed unmatched. The CDR3 totals 17 residues. CDR1 and CDR2 (germline): DFQATT, SNEGSKA (reference sequence). CDR3 in amino acids: CSAPTSGSKSSYNEQFF. The CDR3 coding sequence is TGCAGTGCTCCGACTAGCGGGAGCAAAAGCTCCTACAATGAGCAGTTCTTC.

This clonotype was observed a handful of times. V gene TRBV28 combines with J gene TRBJ2-5; possible D gene TRBD2, 6 bases. V was cut by 5 bases and J by 2 bases, with 21 bases left in between. The germline V gene encodes CDR1 MDHEN and CDR2 SYDVKM. The CDR3 is 17 amino acids. As DNA, the CDR3 is TGTGCCAGCAGTCCCTCCCCTTGGACGGGGGTTCAAGAGACCCAGTACTTC. It encodes CASSPSPWTGVQETQYF.

The table lists this clonotype with a few counts. The V and J genes are TRBV11-2 and TRBJ1-2, with D maybe TRBD1 (5 bases). The CDR3 loop spans 17 amino acids. From germline, CDR1 is SGHAT and CDR2 FQNNGV. V gave up 0 bases and J gave up 7 bases, with 21 bases separating them. The CDR3 protein is CASSLEGLSSLRAGYTF. In DNA form, the CDR3 reads TGTGCCAGCAGCTTAGAGGGACTCTCCTCCTTGAGGGCTGGCTACACCTTC.

This clonotype came up a few times. The V and J genes are TRBV7-9 and TRBJ2-7; 7 bases map to TRBD1. The CDR3 is 12 amino acids. With 11 bases clipped from V and 3 bases from J, the junction kept 7 bases outside the gene matches. In germline, CDR1 is SEHNR, CDR2 FQNEAQ (reference sequence). As DNA, the CDR3 is TGTGCCCTTGAGGACAGGCTCTACGAGCAGTACTTC. Translation gives CALEDRLYEQYF.

A few counts support this clonotype. The chain recombines TRBV20-1 with TRBJ1-1; D call uncertain. V lost 8 bases to trimming and J lost 0 bases, with 13 bases between them. The CDR3 totals 13 residues. CDR1 DFQATT and CDR2 SNEGSKA come from the germline V gene (reference sequence). CDR3 sequence reads: CSPEGTMNTEAFF. In nucleotides, the CDR3 is TGCAGTCCTGAAGGAACCATGAACACTGAAGCTTTCTTT.